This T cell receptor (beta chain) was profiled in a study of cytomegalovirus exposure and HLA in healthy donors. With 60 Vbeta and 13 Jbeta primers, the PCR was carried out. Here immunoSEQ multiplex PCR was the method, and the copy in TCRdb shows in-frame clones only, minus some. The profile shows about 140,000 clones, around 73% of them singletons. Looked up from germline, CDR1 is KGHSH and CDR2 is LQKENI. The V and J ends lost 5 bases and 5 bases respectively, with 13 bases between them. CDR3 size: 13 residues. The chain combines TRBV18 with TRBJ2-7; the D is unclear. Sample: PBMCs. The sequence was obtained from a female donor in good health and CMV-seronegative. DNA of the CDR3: TGTGCCAGCTCATCCCCCCGTCTTGACGAGCAGTACTTC. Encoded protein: CASSSPRLDEQYF.